This T cell receptor (beta chain) was documented in a study of T cells in localized non-small cell lung cancer. Method: immunoSEQ multiplex PCR; TCRdb's copy keeps in-frame clones and lacks some. This sample has about 41,000 clones, with more than 85% found just once. Germline-derived CDR1 and CDR2 are SGHVS and FNYEAQ. With V trimmed by 4 bases and J by 0 bases, 5 bases remained unmatched. This CDR3 contains 18 residues. The chain recombines TRBV7-6 with TRBJ2-6; TRBD2 matches 11 bases. The specimen comprised peripheral blood, sampled before any cancer treatment. The receptor was derived from a woman aged 18-50 years with stage III lung adenocarcinoma. The CDR3 DNA reads TGTGCCAGCAGCTCCCTAGCGGGGGGCGTCTCTGGGGCCAACGTCCTGACTTTC. It codes for CASSSLAGGVSGANVLTF.